The 16 T cell receptor beta chains below come from one sample, sequenced in a study of cytomegalovirus exposure and HLA in healthy donors. PCR involved 60 Vbeta and 13 Jbeta primers. The data were produced by immunoSEQ multiplex PCR, yet TCRdb's version contains in-frame clones alone and is incomplete. The sample carries 150,000 to 200,000 clones, approximately 86% recorded once. Input material: PBMCs. The receptors originated from a young woman in good health and CMV-seronegative.

As to this clone: This sample includes further DNA sequences coding for the same CDR3. This sequence joins TRBV27 and TRBJ1-5; D ambiguous. CDR1 is MNHEY and CDR2 is SMNVEV in the germline V gene (reference sequence). CDR3 length: 13 amino acids. The V gene lost 4 bases and the J gene lost 2 bases, with 6 bases spanning the gap. The CDR3 region is CASSWGGNQPQHF. DNA for the CDR3: TGTGCCAGCAGTTGGGGAGGCAATCAGCCCCAGCATTTT.

This chain uses TRBV28 with TRBJ1-4; the D gene is possibly TRBD1 (6 bases). This CDR3 has 15 amino acids. V gave up 4 bases and J gave up 6 bases, with 15 bases separating them. The germline gives CDR1 MDHEN, CDR2 SYDVKM. CDR3 DNA sequence: TGTGCCAGCAGTTCACAGGGCGGGGGTGATGAAAAACTGTTTTTT. Translation gives CASSSQGGGDEKLFF.

This chain uses TRBV4-1 with TRBJ1-1; D is possibly TRBD1 (5 bases). The CDR3 is 15 amino acids. Germline V gives CDR1 MGHRA, CDR2 YSYEKL. V shed 0 bases and J shed 1 base, with 9 bases lying between them. The chain's CDR3 is CASSQEQAGNTEAFF. Here the CDR3 DNA reads TGCGCCAGCAGCCAAGAACAGGCAGGGAACACTGAAGCTTTCTTT.

This chain links TRBV30 with TRBJ1-6; TRBD1 matches at 10 bases. The germline V gene has CDR1 GTSNPN and CDR2 SVGIG (reference sequence). V lost 5 bases and J lost 9; bases outside the gene matches: 10. CDR3 size: 15 residues. The CDR3 loop reads CAWGGQGQDRSPLHF. The CDR3 DNA reads TGTGCCTGGGGGGGACAGGGGCAAGATCGTTCACCCCTCCACTTT.

The chain carries TRBV7-9 and TRBJ2-1; TRBD2 agrees at 7 bases. The CDR3 covers 17 residues. CDR1 SEHNR and CDR2 FQNEAQ come from the germline V gene (reference sequence). V dropped 4 bases and J dropped 2; count of bases not matched to a gene: 11. CDR3 nucleotide sequence: TGTGCCAGCAGCTGGGGGTGGCGGGAGTACCCCTACAATGAGCAGTTCTTC. Translating it yields CASSWGWREYPYNEQFF.

The V gene is TRBV14, the J gene TRBJ2-7; D gene uncertain. From germline, CDR1 is SGHDN and CDR2 FVKESK. The V and J ends lost 2 bases and 0 bases respectively, with 11 bases between them. CDR3 size: 15 residues. Here the CDR3 reads CASSQWAALSYEQYF. The CDR3, as DNA: TGTGCCAGCAGCCAATGGGCAGCCCTCTCCTACGAGCAGTACTTC.

This chain connects TRBV4-1 to TRBJ2-3; 8 bases are shared with TRBD2. The CDR3 length is 14 residues. The germline gives CDR1 MGHRA, CDR2 YSYEKL. V trimming: 8 bases; J trimming: 6 bases; junction bases outside the gene matches: 10. DNA of the CDR3: TGCGCCAGCTCATTAGCGGGGTCCGTTGATACGCAGTATTTT. This translates into CASSLAGSVDTQYF.

The rearrangement links TRBV7-2 to TRBJ2-7, with 15 bases fitting TRBD2. Trimming at V came to 5 bases and at J to 4 bases, leaving 3 bases not matched to a gene. The germline V gene has CDR1 SGHTA and CDR2 FQGNSA. The CDR3 sequence is 15 residues long. CDR3 in DNA: TGTGCCAGCAGCCGGACTAGCGGGAGGGTATACGAGCAGTACTTC. Translation: CASSRTSGRVYEQYF.

The gene calls are TRBV5-6 and TRBJ1-2; D possibly corresponds to TRBD1 (5 bases). The CDR3 totals 12 residues. Germline loops: CDR1 SGHDT, CDR2 YYEEEE. Deletions cut 1 base from V and 7 bases from J, with 8 bases between. CDR3 DNA: TGTGCCAGCAGCTTGCAAGGGGTTGGCTACACCTTC. Translating gives CASSLQGVGYTF.

This sequence joins TRBV7-9 and TRBJ2-1; D call uncertain. The CDR3 length is 12 residues. V gave up 3 bases and J gave up 10 bases, with 10 bases separating them. Germline CDR1 reads SEHNR; CDR2 reads FQNEAQ (reference sequence). The CDR3 DNA is TGTGCCAGCAGCTTTTCGGTGACAGAGCAGTTCTTC. It specifies CASSFSVTEQFF.

With regard to this clone: At the DNA level, this CDR3 is encoded by other sequences in the same sample as well. The V and J genes are TRBV6-1 and TRBJ2-5, with 8 bases matching TRBD1. The V gene's germline CDR1 is MNHNS and CDR2 SASEGT. This CDR3 is 15 amino acids long. The trim removed 8 bases at V and 2 bases at J, leaving 10 bases unmatched. The DNA of the CDR3 is TGTGCCAGCCGGATGACAGGGGTCGGGCAAGAGACCCAGTACTTC. It encodes CASRMTGVGQETQYF.

J is TRBJ2-1 and V is TRBV18; 9 nucleotides line up with TRBD2. J lost 9 bases, V lost 1 base, and 7 bases had no gene match. The CDR3 runs to 15 residues. Germline V gene sequence: CDR1 KGHSH, CDR2 LQKENI. The DNA for the CDR3 is TGTGCCAGCTCACCACGCGAGCGGGAGGTGAGTGAGCAGTTCTTC. Translation: CASSPREREVSEQFF.

This clone was counted between two and nine times. This chain joins TRBV29-1 and TRBJ2-1, with 8 bases that match TRBD2. The CDR3 runs to 13 residues. The ends lost 6 bases at V and 3 bases at J; junction bases unmatched: 4. Germline V gene lookup returns CDR1 SQVTM and CDR2 ANQGSEA. The DNA of the CDR3 is TGCAGCGTAGCGGGAGAGGGCTACAATGAGCAGTTCTTC. Protein product: CSVAGEGYNEQFF.

The chain joins TRBV6-1 to TRBJ2-1; the D is unclear. Germline CDR1 is MNHNS and CDR2 is SASEGT. CDR3 length: 14 amino acids. The germline V and J ends were trimmed by 6 bases and 4 bases, with 13 bases remaining between them. CDR3: CASREMSRYNEQFF. The CDR3, as DNA: TGTGCCAGCAGGGAAATGTCCAGGTACAATGAGCAGTTCTTC.

This rearrangement joins TRBV28 to TRBJ2-7; 11 bases fit TRBD1. This CDR3 has 15 amino acids. Germline CDR1 MDHEN, CDR2 SYDVKM. The trim removed 6 bases at V and 3 bases at J, leaving 7 bases unmatched. DNA of the CDR3: TGTGCCAGCAGCACAGGGGGGACAGGGGGCTACGAGCAGTACTTC. Translation gives CASSTGGTGGYEQYF.

Concerning this clone: Other DNA sequences of this sample code for an identical CDR3. This chain joins TRBV5-4 and TRBJ2-1; TRBD2 aligns across 11 bases. Germline-derived CDR1 and CDR2 are SGHNT and YYREEE (reference sequence). V shed 4 bases and J 5 bases; nucleotides not matched to a gene: 5. The CDR3 is 15 residues long. The CDR3 DNA is TGTGCCAGCAGCCCTGGGACTAGCGGACACAATGAGCAGTTCTTC. It specifies CASSPGTSGHNEQFF.